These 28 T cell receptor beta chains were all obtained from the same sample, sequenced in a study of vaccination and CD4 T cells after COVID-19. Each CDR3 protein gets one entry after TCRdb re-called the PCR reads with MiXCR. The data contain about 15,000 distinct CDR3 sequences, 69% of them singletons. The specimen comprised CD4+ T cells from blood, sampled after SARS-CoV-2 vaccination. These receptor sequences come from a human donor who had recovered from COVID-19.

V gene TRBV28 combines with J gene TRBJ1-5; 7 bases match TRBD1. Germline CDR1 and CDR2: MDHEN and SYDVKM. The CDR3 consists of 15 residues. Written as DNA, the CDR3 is TGTGGGTGCAGGGGGGGAAGAGGTAGCAATCAGCCCCAGCATTTT. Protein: CGCRGGRGSNQPQHF.

The CDR3: CAWSRSEDSPLHF. The CDR3 coding sequence is TGTGCCTGGAGTCGATCAGAGGATTCACCCCTCCACTTT. The chain links TRBV30 to TRBJ1-6; D gene ambiguous. Trimming pared 2 bases from V and 8 bases from J, leaving 10 bases between. The germline gives CDR1 GTSNPN, CDR2 SVGIG (reference sequence). The CDR3 covers 13 residues.

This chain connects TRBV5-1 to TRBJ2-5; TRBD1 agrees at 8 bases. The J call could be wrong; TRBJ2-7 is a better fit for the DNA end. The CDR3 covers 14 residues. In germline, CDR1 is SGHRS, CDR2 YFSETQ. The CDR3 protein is CASNTQGGPYEQYF. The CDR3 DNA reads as TGCGCCAGCAACACACAGGGGGGACCCTACGAGCAGTACTTC.

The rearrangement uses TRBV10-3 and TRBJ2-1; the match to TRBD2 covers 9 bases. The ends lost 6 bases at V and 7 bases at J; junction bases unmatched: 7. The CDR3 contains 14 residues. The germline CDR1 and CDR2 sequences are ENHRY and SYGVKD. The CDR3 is CAISRIAGENEQFF. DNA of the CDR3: TGTGCCATCAGCCGTATAGCGGGAGAGAATGAGCAGTTCTTC.

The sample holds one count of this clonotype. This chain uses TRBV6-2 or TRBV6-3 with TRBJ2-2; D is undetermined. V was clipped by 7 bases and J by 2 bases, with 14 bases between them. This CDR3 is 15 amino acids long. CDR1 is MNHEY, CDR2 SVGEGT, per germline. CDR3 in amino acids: CASTNPRLNTGELFF. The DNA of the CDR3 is TGTGCCAGCACCAACCCAAGGCTAAACACCGGGGAGCTGTTTTTT.

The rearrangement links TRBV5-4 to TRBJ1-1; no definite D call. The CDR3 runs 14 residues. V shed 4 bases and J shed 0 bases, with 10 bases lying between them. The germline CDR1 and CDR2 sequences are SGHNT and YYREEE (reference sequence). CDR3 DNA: TGTGCCAGCAGCCCGGCCATGCTGAACACTGAAGCTTTCTTT. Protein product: CASSPAMLNTEAFF.

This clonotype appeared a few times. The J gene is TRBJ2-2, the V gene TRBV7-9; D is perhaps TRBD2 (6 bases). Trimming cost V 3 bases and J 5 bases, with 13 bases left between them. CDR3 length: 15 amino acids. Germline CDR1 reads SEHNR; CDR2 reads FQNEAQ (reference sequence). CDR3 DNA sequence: TGTGCCAGCAGCTTGGGACTCCCTTTGACCGGGGAGCTGTTTTTT. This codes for CASSLGLPLTGELFF.

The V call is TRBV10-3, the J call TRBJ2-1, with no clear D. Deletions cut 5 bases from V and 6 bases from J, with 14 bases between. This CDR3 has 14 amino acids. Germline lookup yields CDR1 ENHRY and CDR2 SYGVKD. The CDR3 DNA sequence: TGTGCCATCAGTACGCCCTCCAGAAGCAATGAGCAGTTCTTC. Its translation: CAISTPSRSNEQFF.

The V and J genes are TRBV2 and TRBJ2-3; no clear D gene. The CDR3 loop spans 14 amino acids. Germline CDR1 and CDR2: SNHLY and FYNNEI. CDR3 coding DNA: TGTGCTCACCTCAACCCTTCCAGCACAGATACGCAGTATTTT. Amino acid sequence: CAHLNPSSTDTQYF.

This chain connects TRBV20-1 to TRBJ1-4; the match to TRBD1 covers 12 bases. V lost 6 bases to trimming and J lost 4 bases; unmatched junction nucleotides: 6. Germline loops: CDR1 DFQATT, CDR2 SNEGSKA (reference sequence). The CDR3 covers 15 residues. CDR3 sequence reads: CSATGQGAFNEKLFF. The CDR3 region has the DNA TGCAGTGCGACGGGACAGGGGGCTTTTAATGAAAAACTGTTTTTT.

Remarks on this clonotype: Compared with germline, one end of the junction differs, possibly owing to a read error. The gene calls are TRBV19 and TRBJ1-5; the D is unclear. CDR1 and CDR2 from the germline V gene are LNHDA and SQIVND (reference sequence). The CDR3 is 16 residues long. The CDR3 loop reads CASSVQRGARNQPRHF. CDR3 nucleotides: TGTGCCAGTAGTGTACAGCGGGGTGCGCGCAATCAGCCCCGGCATTTT.

The CDR3 region is CASSKPGLADDEQFF. In DNA form, the CDR3 reads TGTGCCAGCAGCAAACCCGGACTAGCGGATGATGAGCAGTTCTTC. The chain is built from TRBV21-1 and TRBJ2-1; whether TRBD2, the table's D call, matches the DNA was not checked. TRBV21-1 is listed as a pseudogene. This CDR3 is built from 15 residues.

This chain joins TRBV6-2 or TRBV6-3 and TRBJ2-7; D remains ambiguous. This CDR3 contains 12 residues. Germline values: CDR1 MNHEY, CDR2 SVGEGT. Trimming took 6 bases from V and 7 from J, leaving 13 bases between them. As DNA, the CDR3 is TGTGCCAGCAGGACGAGGAGTAGAGAGCAGTACTTC. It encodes CASRTRSREQYF.

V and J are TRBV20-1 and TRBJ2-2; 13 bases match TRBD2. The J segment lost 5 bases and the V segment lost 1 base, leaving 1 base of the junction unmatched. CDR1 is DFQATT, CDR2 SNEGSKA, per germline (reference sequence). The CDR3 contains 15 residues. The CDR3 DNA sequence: TGCAGTGCTAGAGGGGGACTAGCGGGAACCGGGGAGCTGTTTTTT. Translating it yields CSARGGLAGTGELFF.

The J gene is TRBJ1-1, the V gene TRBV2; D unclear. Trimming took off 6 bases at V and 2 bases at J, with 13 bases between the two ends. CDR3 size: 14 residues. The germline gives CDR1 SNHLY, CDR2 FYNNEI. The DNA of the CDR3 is TGTGCCAGCAGACACTTTAACCCCAACACTGAAGCTTTCTTT. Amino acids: CASRHFNPNTEAFF.

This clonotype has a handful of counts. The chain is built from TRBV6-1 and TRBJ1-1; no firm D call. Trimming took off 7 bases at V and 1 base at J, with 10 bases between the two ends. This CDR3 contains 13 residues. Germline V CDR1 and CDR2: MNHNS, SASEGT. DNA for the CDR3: TGTGCCAGCATGGGGTGGAAGAACACTGAAGCTTTCTTT. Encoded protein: CASMGWKNTEAFF.

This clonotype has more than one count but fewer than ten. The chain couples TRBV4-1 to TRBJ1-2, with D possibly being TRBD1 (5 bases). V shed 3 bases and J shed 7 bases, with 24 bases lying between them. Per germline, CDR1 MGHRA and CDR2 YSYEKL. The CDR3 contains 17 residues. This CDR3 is CASSQGGRGLLSGGYTF. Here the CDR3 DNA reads TGCGCCAGCAGCCAGGGGGGAAGAGGACTCCTGAGTGGTGGCTACACCTTC.

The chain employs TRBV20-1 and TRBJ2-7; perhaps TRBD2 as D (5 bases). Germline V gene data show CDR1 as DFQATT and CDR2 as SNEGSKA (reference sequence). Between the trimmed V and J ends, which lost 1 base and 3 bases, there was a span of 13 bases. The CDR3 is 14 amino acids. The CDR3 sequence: CSARGAGNLYEQYF. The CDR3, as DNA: TGCAGTGCTAGAGGGGCCGGGAACCTCTACGAGCAGTACTTC.

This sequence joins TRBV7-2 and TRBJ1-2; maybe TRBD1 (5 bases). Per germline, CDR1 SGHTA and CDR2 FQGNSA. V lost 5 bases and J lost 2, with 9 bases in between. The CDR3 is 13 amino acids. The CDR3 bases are TGTGCCAGCAGCACGGGACCGAACTATGGCTACACCTTC. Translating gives CASSTGPNYGYTF.

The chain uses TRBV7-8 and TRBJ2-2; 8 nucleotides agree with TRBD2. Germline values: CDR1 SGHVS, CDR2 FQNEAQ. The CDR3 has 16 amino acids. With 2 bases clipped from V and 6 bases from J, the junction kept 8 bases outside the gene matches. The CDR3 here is CASSLIGGRIPGELFF. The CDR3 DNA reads TGTGCCAGCAGCTTAATAGGCGGGAGGATCCCCGGGGAGCTGTTTTTT.

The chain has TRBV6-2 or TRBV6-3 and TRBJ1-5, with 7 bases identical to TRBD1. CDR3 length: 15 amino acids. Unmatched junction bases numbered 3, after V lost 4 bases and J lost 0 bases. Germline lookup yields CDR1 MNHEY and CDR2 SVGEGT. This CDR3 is CASSWGTDSNQPQHF. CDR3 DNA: TGTGCCAGCAGTTGGGGGACAGATAGCAATCAGCCCCAGCATTTT.

In DNA form, the CDR3 reads TGCAGTGCATCCGGACAGGGAGCGGGGAACACTGAAGCTTTCTTT. Its protein product is CSASGQGAGNTEAFF. The chain has TRBV20-1 and TRBJ1-1; TRBD1 agrees at 8 bases. Germline V gene lookup returns CDR1 DFQATT and CDR2 SNEGSKA (reference sequence). The CDR3 sequence is 15 residues long. J lost 1 base, V lost 6 bases, and 10 bases had no gene match.

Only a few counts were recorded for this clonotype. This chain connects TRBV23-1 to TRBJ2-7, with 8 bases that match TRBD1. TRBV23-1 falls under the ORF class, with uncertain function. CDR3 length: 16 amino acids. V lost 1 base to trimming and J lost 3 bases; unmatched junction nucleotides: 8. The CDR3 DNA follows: TGCGCCAGCAGTCAATGCTGGACAGGGATTATCTACGAGCAGTACTTC. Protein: CASSQCWTGIIYEQYF.

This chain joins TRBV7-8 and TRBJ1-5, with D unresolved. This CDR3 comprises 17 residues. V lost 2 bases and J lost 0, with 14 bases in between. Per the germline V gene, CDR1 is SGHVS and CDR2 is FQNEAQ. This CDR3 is CASSLFQQDYSNQPQHF. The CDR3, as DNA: TGTGCCAGCAGCTTATTCCAGCAGGACTATAGCAATCAGCCCCAGCATTTT.

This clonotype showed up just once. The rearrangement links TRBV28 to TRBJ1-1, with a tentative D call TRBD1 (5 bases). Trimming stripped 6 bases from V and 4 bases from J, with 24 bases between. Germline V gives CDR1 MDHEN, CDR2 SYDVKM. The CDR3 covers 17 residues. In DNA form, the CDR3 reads TGTGCCAGCAGAGAACCCGGAACTGACAGAGGAACCACTGAAGCTTTCTTT. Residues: CASREPGTDRGTTEAFF. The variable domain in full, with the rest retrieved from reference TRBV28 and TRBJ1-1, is DVKVTQSSRYLVKRTGEKVFLECVQDMDHENMFWYRQDPGLGLRLIYFSYDVKMKEKGDIPEGYSVSREKKERFSLILESASTNQTSMYLCASREPGTDRGTTEAFFGQGTRLTVV.

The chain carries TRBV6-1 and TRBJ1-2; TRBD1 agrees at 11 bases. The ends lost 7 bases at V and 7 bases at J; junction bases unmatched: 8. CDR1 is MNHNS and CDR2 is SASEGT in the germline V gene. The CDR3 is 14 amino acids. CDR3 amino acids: CASNLGQGAGGYTF. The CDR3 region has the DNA TGTGCCAGCAACCTCGGACAGGGGGCTGGTGGCTACACCTTC.

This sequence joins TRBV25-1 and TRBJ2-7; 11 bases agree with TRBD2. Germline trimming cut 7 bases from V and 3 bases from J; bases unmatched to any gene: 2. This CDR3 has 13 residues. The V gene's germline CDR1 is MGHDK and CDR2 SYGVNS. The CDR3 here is CASMLAGGYEQYF. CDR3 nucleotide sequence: TGTGCCAGCATGCTAGCGGGAGGCTACGAGCAGTACTTC.

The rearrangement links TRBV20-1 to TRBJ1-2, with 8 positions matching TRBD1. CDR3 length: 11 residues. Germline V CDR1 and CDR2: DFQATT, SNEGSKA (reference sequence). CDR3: CSLRGQYGYTF. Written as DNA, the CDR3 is TGCAGCCTCAGGGGGCAATATGGCTACACCTTC.